The rows below give T cell receptor beta chains drawn from one sample of a study of shared clonotypes between healthy human individuals. Repertoires were generated with immunoSEQ multiplex PCR, while TCRdb's copy carries only in-frame clones and drops some. The sample carries 600,000 to 750,000 clones, about 90% recorded once. The sample was memory CD8+ T cells from PBMCs. The receptors come from a man aged 18 to 29 in good health. Some clones in this sample may be carry-over from other donors' samples. Each CDR3 is given with its conserved first and last residue. The D gene is left open where the match is weak. Rows give clone size only sometimes, using once, few, many, or a class for an expanded clone.

>TRBJ1-1|NA|TRBV5-6|NA
TGTGCCAGCAGCAGGGACGGTGAGGGGATCGACACTGAAGCTTTCTTT
CASSRDGEGIDTEAFF
>TRBJ2-7|many|TRBV7-9|TRBD2
TGTGCCAGCAGCCGGCGGGAGGGAGTGCGGGAGCAGTACTTC
CASSRREGVREQYF
>TRBJ2-5|NA|TRBV28|TRBD2
TGTGCCAGCAGCCCTAGACTAGCGGGAGGGTCGGAGACCCAGTACTTC
CASSPRLAGGSETQYF
>TRBJ1-5|NA|TRBV15|NA
TGTGCCACCAGCCAAGGACAGTCTCAGCCCCAGCATTTT
CATSQGQSQPQHF
>TRBJ2-2|NA|TRBV27|NA
TGTGCCAGCAGTCAGTTCAGAAACACCGGGGAGCTGTTTTTT
CASSQFRNTGELFF
>TRBJ2-5|NA|TRBV15|TRBD2
TGTGCCACCAGCCCCCCTACTAGCGGGTCCTCAGAGACCCAGTACTTC
CATSPPTSGSSETQYF
>TRBJ2-5|NA|TRBV19|TRBD2
TGTGCCAGTAGTATAGGACTAGCGGGAGGTTCCGGGGCGGAGACCCAGTACTTC
CASSIGLAGGSGAETQYF
>TRBJ2-3|NA|TRBV10-2|NA
TGCGCCAGCGCCCCGTCGGCGGCGAGCACAGATACGCAGTATTTT
CASAPSAASTDTQYF
>TRBJ2-7|once|TRBV28|NA
TGTGCCAGCAGGTATCTTGTGGCAGGCTACGAGCAGTACTTC
CASRYLVAGYEQYF
>TRBJ2-7|NA|TRBV11-2|NA
TGTGCCAGCAGCTTATGGTCAGGGATTAACTACGAGCAGTACTTC
CASSLWSGINYEQYF
>TRBJ2-7|once|TRBV5-1|NA
TGCGCCAGCAGCTTGGTGTTGGGGGAGCAGTACTTC
CASSLVLGEQYF
>TRBJ2-7|NA|TRBV11-2|NA
TGTGCCAGCAGCCTAGGCGCTGGCCTAGGGCACGAGCAGTACTTC
CASSLGAGLGHEQYF
>TRBJ2-1|few|TRBV7-3|NA
TGTGCCAGCAGCTTAGCACTAGGAGCCTACAATGAGCAGTTCTTC
CASSLALGAYNEQFF
>TRBJ2-5|NA|TRBV28|NA
TGTGCCAGCAGTCCCCACCCTGGAGTCCAAGAGACCCAGTACTTC
CASSPHPGVQETQYF
>TRBJ2-3|NA|TRBV27|NA
TGTGCCAGCAGTTTAGTGGGTTCAAGAGATACGCAGTATTTT
CASSLVGSRDTQYF
>TRBJ2-7|NA|TRBV10-3|NA
TGTGCCATCAGTGAGGGGCAGGGGGGCAGTTCGTGGCCCTACGAGCAGTACTTC
CAISEGQGGSSWPYEQYF
>TRBJ1-2|NA|TRBV28|NA
TGTGCCAGCAGTATAGGCACCTCTTCCTATGGCTACACCTTC
CASSIGTSSYGYTF
>TRBJ2-7|NA|TRBV15|TRBD1
TGTGCCACCAGCAGAACAGGGGGACCTGAAGAGCAGTACTTC
CATSRTGGPEEQYF
>TRBJ1-2|NA|TRBV28|NA
TGTGCCAGCAGTTTATTTCGGTTAAACTATGGCTACACCTTC
CASSLFRLNYGYTF
>TRBJ2-5|NA|TRBV28|NA
TGTGCCAGCAGTTTTCGCGGTGTCAAATACCAAGAGACCCAGTACTTC
CASSFRGVKYQETQYF
>TRBJ2-7|NA|TRBV11-2|NA
TGTGCCAGCAGCTTAGATCTAACGGGTGAGCAGTACTTC
CASSLDLTGEQYF
>TRBJ1-3|NA|TRBV10-2|NA
TGCGCCAGCGAGGCGGCGCTTAGAAAATCTGGAAACACCATATATTTT
CASEAALRKSGNTIYF
>TRBJ2-3|NA|TRBV9|TRBD1
TGTGCCAGCAGCCTCGGGACAGCCCGCACAGATACGCAGTATTTT
CASSLGTARTDTQYF
>TRBJ2-5|NA|TRBV9|TRBD2
TGTGCCAGCAGCCAAACTAGCGGATCGAGGGAGACCCAGTACTTC
CASSQTSGSRETQYF